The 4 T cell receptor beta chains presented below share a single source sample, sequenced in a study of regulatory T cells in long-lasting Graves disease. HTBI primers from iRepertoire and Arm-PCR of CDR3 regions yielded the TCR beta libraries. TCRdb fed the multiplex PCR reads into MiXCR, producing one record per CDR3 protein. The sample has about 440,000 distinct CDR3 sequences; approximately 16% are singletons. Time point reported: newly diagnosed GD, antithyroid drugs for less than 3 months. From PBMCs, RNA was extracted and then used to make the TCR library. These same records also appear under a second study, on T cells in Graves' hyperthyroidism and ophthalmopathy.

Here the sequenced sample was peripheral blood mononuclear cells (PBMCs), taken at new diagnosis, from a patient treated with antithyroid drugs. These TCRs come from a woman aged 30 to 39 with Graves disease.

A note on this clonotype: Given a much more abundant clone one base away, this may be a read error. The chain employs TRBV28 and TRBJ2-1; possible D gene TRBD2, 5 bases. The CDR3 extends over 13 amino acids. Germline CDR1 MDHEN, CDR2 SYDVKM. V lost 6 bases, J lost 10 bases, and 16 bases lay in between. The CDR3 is CASRLGSEAEQFF. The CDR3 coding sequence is TGTGCCAGCAGGTTGGGGTCGGAGGCCGAGCAGTTCTTC.

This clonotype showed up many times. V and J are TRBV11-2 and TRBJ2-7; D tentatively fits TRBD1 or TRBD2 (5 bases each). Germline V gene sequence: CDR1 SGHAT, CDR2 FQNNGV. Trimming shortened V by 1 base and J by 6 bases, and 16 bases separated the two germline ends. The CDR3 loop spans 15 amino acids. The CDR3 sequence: CASSLAFSLGGEQYF. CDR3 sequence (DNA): TGTGCCAGCAGCTTAGCATTCAGTCTTGGGGGCGAGCAGTACTTC.

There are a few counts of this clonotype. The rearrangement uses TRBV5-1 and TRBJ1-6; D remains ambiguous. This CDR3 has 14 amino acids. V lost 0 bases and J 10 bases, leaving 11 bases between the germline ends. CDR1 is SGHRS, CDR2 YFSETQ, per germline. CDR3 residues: CASSLEDYRSPLHF. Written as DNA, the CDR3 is TGCGCCAGCAGCTTGGAGGACTATCGGTCACCCCTCCACTTT. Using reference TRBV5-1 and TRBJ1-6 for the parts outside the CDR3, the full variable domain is KAGVTQTPRYLIKTRGQQVTLSCSPISGHRSVSWYQQTPGQGLQFLFEYFSETQRNKGNFPGRFSGRQFSNSRSEMNVSTLELGDSALYLCASSLEDYRSPLHFGNGTRLTVT.

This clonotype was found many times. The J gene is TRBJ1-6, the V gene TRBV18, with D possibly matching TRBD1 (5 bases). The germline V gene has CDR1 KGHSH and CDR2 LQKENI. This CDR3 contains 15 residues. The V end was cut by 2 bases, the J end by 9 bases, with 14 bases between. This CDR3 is CASSPGHYFSSPLHF. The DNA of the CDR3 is TGTGCCAGCTCACCAGGACATTATTTCAGTTCACCCCTCCACTTT.